These 32 T cell receptor beta chains share one sample of origin, sequenced in a study of T cells in Graves' hyperthyroidism and ophthalmopathy. Amplified regions were TCR beta CDR3 sequences from RNA transcripts. An initial round of RT-PCR targeting the TCR CDR3 relied on the HTBI primer set. MiXCR was run by TCRdb on the multiplex PCR reads, yielding one entry per CDR3 protein. The data contain around 100,000 distinct CDR3 sequences, over 45% of them singletons. The sample taken for sequencing was blood. These receptor sequences come from a middle-aged man with Graves' hyperthyroidism.

This clonotype was counted a single time. The chain is built from TRBV6-1 and TRBJ1-1; the match to TRBD1 covers 7 bases. The CDR3 spans 18 residues. CDR1 MNHNS and CDR2 SASEGT come from the germline V gene. Trimming removed 2 bases from V and 0 bases from J; junction bases left unmatched: 12. The CDR3 spells CASSENRGFGGMNTEAFF. The CDR3, as DNA: TGTGCCAGCAGTGAAAACAGGGGATTCGGCGGGATGAACACTGAAGCTTTCTTT.

The chain carries TRBV20-1 and TRBJ2-7; D is tentatively TRBD1 or TRBD2 (5 bases each). V lost 6 bases and J lost 4, with 13 bases in between. Germline values: CDR1 DFQATT, CDR2 SNEGSKA (reference sequence). The CDR3 is 12 residues long. In DNA form, the CDR3 reads TGCAGTGCCCAGAGGGGAAATTACGAGCAGTACTTC. Its translation: CSAQRGNYEQYF.

This clonotype was observed a single time. The CDR3 does not end in the conserved phenylalanine or tryptophan, so this is likely a read error. The CDR3 loop reads CASSTGIGEKLFL. The CDR3, as DNA: TGTGCCAGCAGCACCGGGATCGGGGAAAAACTGTTTTTG. The chain joins TRBV7-2 to TRBJ1-4; D ambiguous. V was cut by 5 bases and J by 8 bases, with 12 bases left in between. The germline CDR1 and CDR2 sequences are SGHTA and FQGNSA. The CDR3 length is 13 residues.

A remark on this clonotype: An end of the junction differs from the germline gene, which may be a read error. The rearrangement uses TRBV15 and TRBJ1-1; possible D gene TRBD1, 6 bases. Germline loops: CDR1 LNHNV, CDR2 YYDKDF (reference sequence). The CDR3 contains 17 residues. CDR3: CATSRDYPDRRGIEALF. The CDR3 nucleotides read TGTGCCACCAGCAGAGATTACCCCGACAGGAGAGGCATTGAAGCTCTCTTT.

This clonotype was recorded many times. J is TRBJ2-7 and V is TRBV12-5; TRBD1 might be the D (6 bases). From germline, CDR1 is LGHNT and CDR2 FRNRAP. The CDR3 is 14 residues long. The germline V and J ends were trimmed by 5 bases and 3 bases, with 14 bases remaining between them. The CDR3: CASGVRDTVYEQYF. CDR3 bases: TGTGCTAGTGGTGTTCGGGACACCGTCTACGAGCAGTACTTC. Using reference TRBV12-5 and TRBJ2-7 for the parts outside the CDR3, the full variable domain is DARVTQTPRHKVTEMGQEVTMRCQPILGHNTVFWYRQTMMQGLELLAYFRNRAPLDDSGMPKDRFSAEMPDATLATLKIQPSEPRDSAVYFCASGVRDTVYEQYFGPGTRLTVT.

This clonotype came up many times. The rearrangement links TRBV9 to TRBJ1-1, with TRBD1 matching over 7 bases. The V segment lost 4 bases and the J segment 0 bases; nucleotides outside the gene matches: 3. Germline V gives CDR1 SGDLS, CDR2 YYNGEE. The CDR3 runs 14 residues. The CDR3 reads CASSTGQMNTEAFF. CDR3 in DNA: TGTGCCAGCAGCACGGGACAGATGAACACTGAAGCTTTCTTT.

Worth noting for this clonotype: A read error is possible here, since a much larger clone lies one base away. J is TRBJ2-4 and V is TRBV20-1, with TRBD1 matching over 9 bases. CDR3 size: 14 residues. Per germline, CDR1 DFQATT and CDR2 SNEGSKA (reference sequence). CDR3 DNA: TGCAGTGCTTTCAGCACAGGGGGCCAAAACATTCAGGACTTC. Translation: CSAFSTGGQNIQDF.

This clonotype was observed at least ten times. The chain has TRBV7-2 and TRBJ2-6; no clear D gene. V was clipped by 5 bases and J by 3 bases, with 11 bases between them. From germline, CDR1 is SGHTA and CDR2 FQGNSA. This CDR3 spans 15 amino acids. The CDR3 DNA reads TGTGCCAGCAGCCTCACCCGTGTTGGGGCCAACGTCCTGACTTTC. Protein product: CASSLTRVGANVLTF.

This clonotype was counted only a few times. The chain recombines TRBV18 with TRBJ1-1; D unclear. Trimming stripped 4 bases from V and 1 base from J, with 7 bases between. The CDR3 has 13 residues. The V gene's germline CDR1 is KGHSH and CDR2 LQKENI. CDR3 DNA: TGTGCCAGCTCACTCAACGGGAACACTGAAGCTTTCTTT. Encoded protein: CASSLNGNTEAFF.

This clonotype was seen ten or more times. The genes are TRBV7-2 and TRBJ1-2, with a weak D call TRBD1 (5 bases). Per germline, CDR1 SGHTA and CDR2 FQGNSA. The CDR3 is made up of 12 amino acids. The V end lost 5 bases, the J end lost 4 bases, and 8 bases lay between the germline ends. This CDR3 is CASSGQGYGYTF. The CDR3 DNA reads TGTGCCAGCAGCGGGCAGGGCTATGGCTACACCTTC.

On this clonotype: Germline and junction disagree at one end, which may indicate a read error. The genes are TRBV13 and TRBJ2-7; TRBD2 matches at 13 bases. The CDR3 loop spans 17 amino acids. The germline V gene encodes CDR1 PRHDT and CDR2 FYEKMQ (reference sequence). The CDR3 loop reads CASRFGLAGVNSYKQYF. CDR3 coding DNA: TGTGCCAGCCGCTTCGGACTAGCGGGAGTGAACTCCTACAAGCAGTACTTC.

The sample holds many counts of this clonotype. The chain has TRBV7-9 and TRBJ2-2, with 9 positions matching TRBD1. There are 16 residues in the CDR3. CDR1 and CDR2 from the germline V gene are SEHNR and FQNEAQ (reference sequence). The J segment lost 4 bases and the V segment lost 6 bases, leaving 9 bases of the junction unmatched. The DNA of the CDR3 is TGTGCCAGCAGACCGCCTGGGACAGGGCTCACCGGGGAGCTGTTTTTT. Protein product: CASRPPGTGLTGELFF.

This clonotype has at least ten counts. The chain couples TRBV20-1 to TRBJ2-2; D perhaps matches TRBD1 (6 bases). This CDR3 spans 13 amino acids. The germline V and J ends were trimmed by 4 bases and 1 base, with 7 bases remaining between them. From germline, CDR1 is DFQATT and CDR2 SNEGSKA (reference sequence). The DNA of the CDR3 is TGCAGTGCTATGACAGGGAACACCGGGGAGCTGTTTTTT. It encodes CSAMTGNTGELFF.

This clonotype was observed at least ten times. The chain recombines TRBV12-3 or TRBV12-4 with TRBJ1-5; 8 positions match TRBD1. Trimming took 6 bases from V and 0 from J; bases not matched to a gene: 4. This CDR3 region has 15 residues. CDR3 sequence reads: CASSPTGASNQPQHF. In nucleotides, the CDR3 is TGTGCCAGCAGCCCGACAGGGGCTAGCAATCAGCCCCAGCATTTT.

Note on this clonotype: A read error is possible here, since a much larger clone lies one base away. Because the CDR3 is missing its conserved closing phenylalanine or tryptophan, this is likely a read error. The rearrangement uses TRBV5-1 and TRBJ1-1, with unresolved D. The CDR3 contains 12 residues. The V end lost 6 bases, the J end lost 1 base, and 7 bases lay between the germline ends. The germline V gene encodes CDR1 SGHRS and CDR2 YFSETQ. This CDR3 reads CASNPGNTEAFS. The CDR3 coding sequence is TGCGCCAGCAATCCCGGGAACACTGAAGCTTTCTCT.

V is TRBV7-8 and J is TRBJ2-3; 7 bases are shared with TRBD2. This CDR3 has 17 amino acids. Germline CDR1 is SGHVS and CDR2 is FQNEAQ. V gave up 5 bases and J gave up 1 base; unmatched junction bases: 12. CDR3 DNA: TGTGCCAGCAGCCGTACAGCGGCTAGCGGAGGCACAGATACGCAGTATTTT. Amino acids: CASSRTAASGGTDTQYF.

This chain joins TRBV24-1 and TRBJ1-1, with a possible D match to TRBD1 (5 bases). Germline lookup yields CDR1 KGHDR and CDR2 SFDVKD. The CDR3 has 15 amino acids. V was trimmed by 4 bases and J by 3 bases, leaving 14 bases between them. In DNA, the CDR3 is TGTGCCACCAGTGAGGCAGACGGAGGGGACACTGAAGCTTTCTTT. This encodes CATSEADGGDTEAFF.

The V gene is TRBV9, the J gene TRBJ2-5; 9 bases agree with TRBD2. The CDR3 is 15 amino acids. Trimming cost V 4 bases and J 5 bases; bases outside gene matches: 9. In germline, CDR1 is SGDLS, CDR2 YYNGEE. The CDR3 loop is CASSLTGGRGETQYF. The CDR3 region has the DNA TGTGCCAGCAGCTTGACTGGCGGGAGGGGGGAGACCCAGTACTTC. The complete variable domain, with remaining parts taken from reference TRBV9 and TRBJ2-5, reads DSGVTQTPKHLITATGQRVTLRCSPRSGDLSVYWYQQSLDQGLQFLIQYYNGEERAKGNILERFSAQQFPDLHSELNLSSLELGDSALYFCASSLTGGRGETQYFGPGTRLLVL.

The chain has TRBV15 and TRBJ2-2; D is possibly TRBD1 (5 bases). This CDR3 has 14 amino acids. Germline lookup yields CDR1 LNHNV and CDR2 YYDKDF (reference sequence). V was cut by 4 bases and J by 7 bases, with 13 bases left in between. This CDR3 reads CATSIAQGIGELFF. Here the CDR3 DNA reads TGTGCCACCAGCATCGCTCAGGGAATCGGGGAGCTGTTTTTT. Full variable domain (remainder filled in from reference TRBV15 and TRBJ2-2): DAMVIQNPRYQVTQFGKPVTLSCSQTLNHNVMYWYQQKSSQAPKLLFHYYDKDFNNEADTPDNFQSRRPNTSFCFLDIRSPGLGDTAMYLCATSIAQGIGELFFGEGSRLTVL.

V is TRBV7-2 and J is TRBJ2-3, with D perhaps TRBD1 (6 bases). The CDR3 is 16 amino acids. Trimming left V 8 bases short and J 5 bases short, with 23 bases between. The germline gives CDR1 SGHTA, CDR2 FQGNSA. CDR3 sequence reads: CASSPPSYRVGDTQYF. The CDR3 DNA is TGTGCCAGCTCACCCCCCAGCTACAGGGTAGGAGATACGCAGTATTTT. The full variable domain, rest sourced from reference TRBV7-2 and TRBJ2-3, is GAGVSQSPSNKVTEKGKDVELRCDPISGHTALYWYRQSLGQGLEFLIYFQGNSAPDKSGLPSDRFSAERTGGSVSTLTIQRTQQEDSAVYLCASSPPSYRVGDTQYFGPGTRLTVL.

The V call is TRBV5-1, the J call TRBJ1-3; D is possibly TRBD1 (5 bases). With 4 bases removed from V and 0 bases from J, the gap between germline ends came to 11 bases. This CDR3 region has 15 residues. Per germline, CDR1 SGHRS and CDR2 YFSETQ. Written as DNA, the CDR3 is TGCGCCAGCAGCCACACCAGGGCCTCTGGAAACACCATATATTTT. Encoded protein: CASSHTRASGNTIYF. Full variable domain (missing parts from reference TRBV5-1 and TRBJ1-3): KAGVTQTPRYLIKTRGQQVTLSCSPISGHRSVSWYQQTPGQGLQFLFEYFSETQRNKGNFPGRFSGRQFSNSRSEMNVSTLELGDSALYLCASSHTRASGNTIYFGEGSWLTVV.

This clonotype was observed many times. The chain combines TRBV5-6 with TRBJ2-5; D may correspond to TRBD1 or TRBD2 (5 bases each). This CDR3 contains 15 residues. Germline V gives CDR1 SGHDT, CDR2 YYEEEE. Deletions cut 4 bases from V and 5 bases from J, with 18 bases between. The CDR3 nucleotides are TGTGCCAGCAGCCCCCTCGGGACCCTGAGGGAGACCCAGTACTTC. Residues: CASSPLGTLRETQYF.

This clonotype has a count of ten or more. CDR3 region: CSARDSGQGTYEQYF. Written as DNA, the CDR3 is TGCAGTGCTAGAGACTCGGGACAGGGAACCTACGAGCAGTACTTC. J is TRBJ2-7 and V is TRBV20-1; 9 bases agree with TRBD1. Losses at the gene ends were 0 bases for V and 2 bases for J; bases not matched to a gene: 5. Germline values: CDR1 DFQATT, CDR2 SNEGSKA (reference sequence). CDR3 length: 15 residues.

This sequence joins TRBV2 and TRBJ2-7; 8 positions agree with TRBD1. CDR3 length equals 15 residues. The germline V gene encodes CDR1 SNHLY and CDR2 FYNNEI. J was trimmed by 2 bases and V by 3 bases; bases with no gene match: 6. CDR3 sequence: CASSDFKDRAYEQYF. DNA of the CDR3: TGTGCCAGCAGTGATTTCAAGGACAGGGCCTACGAGCAGTACTTC.

V is TRBV29-1 and J is TRBJ1-4, with unresolved D. V shed 4 bases and J shed 6 bases, with 12 bases lying between them. The germline gives CDR1 SQVTM, CDR2 ANQGSEA. This CDR3 is 13 amino acids long. CDR3 residues: CSVAGRCYEKLFF. CDR3 DNA sequence: TGCAGCGTTGCCGGACGTTGCTATGAAAAACTGTTTTTT. Variable domain in full (rest from reference TRBV29-1 and TRBJ1-4): SAVISQKPSRDICQRGTSLTIQCQVDSQVTMMFWYRQQPGQSLTLIATANQGSEATYESGFVIDKFPISRPNLTFSTLTVSNMSPEDSSIYLCSVAGRCYEKLFFGSGTQLSVL.

The chain is built from TRBV20-1 and TRBJ1-1; tentatively, D is TRBD1 (5 bases). The germline gives CDR1 DFQATT, CDR2 SNEGSKA (reference sequence). The CDR3 has 14 residues. V lost 7 bases and J lost 1, with 16 bases in between. CDR3 protein: CSVMGGKTNTEAFF. The CDR3 region has the DNA TGCAGTGTTATGGGGGGGAAGACGAACACTGAAGCTTTCTTT.

This clonotype was observed a few times. This rearrangement joins TRBV20-1 to TRBJ1-4; D possibly corresponds to TRBD1 (5 bases). The CDR3 has 15 amino acids. Germline CDR1 is DFQATT and CDR2 is SNEGSKA (reference sequence). V was cut by 3 bases and J by 8 bases, with 19 bases left in between. CDR3 bases: TGCAGTGCTAGGGGGGTTAGCGGGTGGAAAGAAAAACTGTTTTTT. It yields the protein CSARGVSGWKEKLFF.

This clonotype has ten or more counts. The chain carries TRBV20-1 and TRBJ1-1, with D perhaps TRBD1 (6 bases). V dropped 3 bases and J dropped 7 bases, with 15 bases sitting between them. Germline CDR1 reads DFQATT; CDR2 reads SNEGSKA (reference sequence). The CDR3 is 13 amino acids. The chain's CDR3 is CSASLGGRLEAFF. The DNA of the CDR3 is TGCAGTGCTAGTCTCGGGGGGCGCCTTGAAGCTTTCTTT.

This clonotype was seen repeatedly, ten times or more. The chain recombines TRBV4-3 with TRBJ1-2; 8 bases map to TRBD1. This CDR3 contains 17 residues. V lost 4 bases, J lost 4 bases, and 14 bases stayed unmatched. The germline V gene has CDR1 LGHNA and CDR2 YSLEER. CDR3 in amino acids: CASSPVTGGAARYGYTF. The DNA of the CDR3 is TGCGCCAGCAGCCCGGTTACAGGGGGAGCGGCCCGCTATGGCTACACCTTC.

In regard to this clonotype: Compared with germline, one end of the junction differs, possibly owing to a read error. The J gene is TRBJ1-6, the V gene TRBV6-6, with a tentative D call TRBD1 (6 bases). The CDR3 is 13 amino acids. The germline gives CDR1 MNHNY, CDR2 SVGAGI (reference sequence). The CDR3 region is CAGSGPGGSPLHF. CDR3 bases: TGTGCCGGCAGTGGGCCGGGGGGCTCACCCCTCCACTTT.

This clonotype was counted at least ten times. CDR3 DNA: TGTGCCAGCAGCACCTCCTACGAGCAGTACTTC. Encoded protein: CASSTSYEQYF. V is TRBV7-9 and J is TRBJ2-7; no firm D call. Germline V gene sequence: CDR1 SEHNR, CDR2 FQNEAQ (reference sequence). V gave up 5 bases and J gave up 0 bases, with 2 bases separating them. The CDR3 length is 11 residues.

This clonotype was seen many times. This chain links TRBV5-1 with TRBJ1-5, with TRBD1 identical over 9 bases. Trimming took 4 bases from V and 4 from J; bases not matched to a gene: 6. Germline V gene lookup returns CDR1 SGHRS and CDR2 YFSETQ. The CDR3 extends over 15 amino acids. Here the CDR3 DNA reads TGCGCCAGCAGCCTGACAGGGGGTGTTAATCAGCCCCAGCATTTT. Encoded protein: CASSLTGGVNQPQHF.